This passage covers 13 T cell receptor beta chains from one sample sequenced in a study of blood T cells in healthy people across ages. Sample-barcoded 5' priming and a J-beta primer mix drove a second PCR of roughly 6 to 12 cycles. A single record per CDR3 protein comes from TCRdb applying MiXCR to the 5' RACE reads. Here the sample spans roughly 1.7 million distinct CDR3 sequences, about 35% being singletons. Material: blood. The receptors come from a young woman in good health.

CDR3 nucleotides: TGTGCCAGCAGCGCGGGTTGGGCTAGCGGGACGTTCTACGAGCAGTACTTC. This gives the protein CASSAGWASGTFYEQYF. The chain links TRBV6-1 to TRBJ2-7; 9 bases are shared with TRBD2. CDR1 MNHNS and CDR2 SASEGT come from the germline V gene. J gave up 3 bases and V 6 bases, and 15 bases lay outside the gene matches. The CDR3 has 17 amino acids.

The CDR3 here is CASSEALARTDTQYF. The CDR3 nucleotides read TGTGCCAGCAGTGAAGCGCTAGCTAGGACAGATACGCAGTATTTT. The chain joins TRBV6-1 to TRBJ2-3; tentative D call: TRBD2 (5 bases). The ends were cut back, 0 bases at V and 3 bases at J, with 10 bases in the middle. Germline V gene lookup returns CDR1 MNHNS and CDR2 SASEGT. The CDR3 contains 15 residues.

CDR3 residues: CASSSWTSGALYNEQFF. CDR3 nucleotides: TGTGCCAGCAGTTCATGGACTAGCGGAGCACTCTACAATGAGCAGTTCTTC. The chain recombines TRBV27 with TRBJ2-1; 10 nucleotides agree with TRBD2. V trimming: 4 bases; J trimming: 3 bases; junction bases outside the gene matches: 9. The CDR3 length is 17 residues. The germline CDR1 and CDR2 sequences are MNHEY and SMNVEV (reference sequence).

The rearrangement links TRBV12-3 or TRBV12-4 to TRBJ1-2, with a possible D match to TRBD1 (5 bases). This CDR3 spans 15 amino acids. V was trimmed by 3 bases and J by 4 bases, leaving 15 bases between them. The DNA for the CDR3 is TGTGCCAGCAGTTTCATTGGGGCACCAAGCTATGGCTACACCTTC. It translates to CASSFIGAPSYGYTF.

This chain links TRBV6-1 with TRBJ2-7; 7 bases are a match to TRBD2. The J call is doubtful: the DNA matches TRBJ2-5 better. The CDR3 has 16 residues. Germline V lookup: CDR1 MNHNS, CDR2 SASEGT. Here the CDR3 DNA reads TGTGCCAGCACCCTATGGGAGGGATCATCCGGCCAGACCCAGTACTTC. Translating gives CASTLWEGSSGQTQYF.

Worth noting for this clonotype: The germline gene is not matched at one end of the junction; a read error may be the cause. The chain is built from TRBV4-2 and TRBJ1-2; no clear D. The germline V gene has CDR1 LGHNA and CDR2 YNFKEQ. This CDR3 is 13 amino acids long. The CDR3 region has the DNA TGTGCCAACAGCCAAGAGGAGGATTATGGCTACACCTTC. Encoded protein: CANSQEEDYGYTF.

This clonotype was picked up a small number of times. The chain employs TRBV2 and TRBJ2-3; 7 nucleotides agree with TRBD2. Germline V gene data show CDR1 as SNHLY and CDR2 as FYNNEI. Trimming took 7 bases from V and 5 from J; bases not matched to a gene: 12. This CDR3 comprises 15 residues. CDR3 coding DNA: TGTGCCAGCAAGACGGGGGGTGAATTCTTAGATACGCAGTATTTT. Its protein product is CASKTGGEFLDTQYF. Looking up the rest from reference TRBV2 and TRBJ2-3 gives the full variable domain: EPEVTQTPSHQVTQMGQEVILRCVPISNHLYFYWYRQILGQKVEFLVSFYNNEISEKSEIFDDQFSVERPDGSNFTLKIRSTKLEDSAMYFCASKTGGEFLDTQYFGPGTRLTVL.

This clonotype was seen once. This chain links TRBV11-2 with TRBJ1-1; no definite D call. CDR1 is SGHAT, CDR2 FQNNGV, per germline. This CDR3 is 11 amino acids long. Trimming took off 7 bases at V and 7 bases at J, with 10 bases between the two ends. The CDR3 spells CASTPQLEAFF. The CDR3 DNA reads as TGTGCCAGCACTCCGCAGCTTGAAGCTTTCTTT.

The V and J genes are TRBV6-6 and TRBJ2-2; 7 bases match TRBD1. With 0 bases clipped from V and 3 bases from J, the junction kept 4 bases outside the gene matches. In germline, CDR1 is MNHNY, CDR2 SVGAGI (reference sequence). The CDR3 consists of 16 residues. DNA for the CDR3: TGTGCCAGCAGTTACTCGATTCAGGGGGACACCGGGGAGCTGTTTTTT. It specifies CASSYSIQGDTGELFF.

The CDR3 coding sequence is TGTGCCAGCAGCCAGTGGACAGGGTCCTACAATGAGCAGTTCTTC. This sequence encodes CASSQWTGSYNEQFF. The chain is built from TRBV14 and TRBJ2-1, with 8 bases identical to TRBD1. CDR1 and CDR2 (germline): SGHDN, FVKESK. The CDR3 is made up of 15 amino acids. The V segment lost 3 bases and the J segment 1 base; nucleotides outside the gene matches: 2.

This clonotype was detected only a few times. V gene TRBV18 combines with J gene TRBJ1-1; D is unresolved. The CDR3 totals 16 residues. The V gene lost 6 bases and the J gene lost 0 bases, with 17 bases spanning the gap. Germline CDR1 and CDR2: KGHSH and LQKENI. In DNA form, the CDR3 reads TGTGCCAGCTCCCCTACCGCCACGGCTATGAACACTGAAGCTTTCTTT. Amino acid sequence: CASSPTATAMNTEAFF.

This clonotype was counted only a few times. V and J are TRBV20-1 and TRBJ2-3; D is possibly TRBD1 or TRBD2 (5 bases each). Germline V lookup: CDR1 DFQATT, CDR2 SNEGSKA (reference sequence). V shed 1 base and J shed 11 bases, with 13 bases lying between them. This CDR3 is 12 amino acids long. CDR3 in amino acids: CSARGPDGGQYF. CDR3 DNA sequence: TGCAGTGCTAGAGGTCCAGATGGGGGGCAGTATTTT.

The rearrangement uses TRBV19 and TRBJ1-2, with 9 bases lining up with TRBD1. CDR3 length equals 16 residues. Germline lookup yields CDR1 LNHDA and CDR2 SQIVND (reference sequence). J lost 1 base, V lost 7 bases, and 10 bases had no gene match. CDR3 coding DNA: TGTGCCAGTACCTCCAAACAGGGGGCGCTTAACTATGGCTACACCTTC. Amino acids: CASTSKQGALNYGYTF. The whole variable domain, remainder taken from reference TRBV19 and TRBJ1-2, is DGGITQSPKYLFRKEGQNVTLSCEQNLNHDAMYWYRQDPGQGLRLIYYSQIVNDFQKGDIAEGYSVSREKKESFPLTVTSAQKNPTAFYLCASTSKQGALNYGYTFGSGTRLTVV.